This T cell receptor (beta chain) stems from a study of T cells in Graves' hyperthyroidism and ophthalmopathy. Researchers amplified the TCR beta CDR3 regions from RNA transcripts. HTBI primers were employed in a first-round RT-PCR of the TCR CDR3. TCRdb reprocessed the multiplex PCR reads with MiXCR, giving one entry per CDR3 protein. Among around 690,000 distinct CDR3 sequences, roughly 17% were seen once, and the ten largest hold roughly 16%. Study results and caveats: Blood samples included most of the expanded thyroid clonotypes exceeding 0.001.

Patients aged 18 to 65 had newly diagnosed hyperthyroidism of under 2 months' duration. Patients were excluded for uncontrolled infection, other autoimmune disease, pregnancy or lactation. On the basis of clinical symptoms, serum thyroxine and TRAb, thyroid ultrasound and orbital computed tomography, diagnoses were made. This clonotype occurred many times. Its specificity is unknown. The CDR3 length is 14 residues. The ends lost 0 bases at V and 10 bases at J; junction bases unmatched: 5. The germline V gene has CDR1 SGHAT and CDR2 FQNNGV. The sample consisted of blood. The rearrangement links TRBV11-2 to TRBJ2-1, with TRBD2 identical over 8 bases. The clonotype originates from a man aged 50 to 60 with Graves' hyperthyroidism. In DNA form, the CDR3 reads TGTGCCAGCAGCTTAGACGGACTAGCTGTCGAGCAGTTCTTC. This encodes CASSLDGLAVEQFF.